The present entry profiles one T cell receptor (beta chain) with its context. Which antigen it targets is not known. The DNA is omitted, as the CDR3 cannot be located on it reliably, and the CDR3 follows TCRdb's listing. The CDR3 runs 14 residues from the cysteine to the phenylalanine. This specimen comes from a study of cytomegalovirus exposure and HLA in healthy donors (dated by TCRdb to 2017 to 2019). Concerning the study at large: An earlier analysis of about 560 of the donors reported about 300 Gb of sequence data and 90 million to 120 million unique TCR beta sequences obtained from about 200 million T cells. An early release covering about 600 HLA-typed donors comprised around 300 gigabases of sequencing data and 85 million or so unique TCR sequences. Of the roughly 390 genotyped donors, 65% to 90% were placed in the genetic ancestry cluster associated with self-reported Caucasian donors. The study aimed to test whether cataloging public T cell receptors could reveal signatures of past pathogen exposure. The study used immunosequencing to profile the T cell repertoires of approximately 630 subjects and linked those repertoires to cytomegalovirus serostatus. Besides the first cohort of more than 650 subjects, a separate validation cohort made up of 120 different subjects was used. To predict cytomegalovirus infection status, the study brought together high-throughput TCR immunosequencing, statistical association of individual TCRs with disease status, and machine learning. A later analysis re-examined previously published TCR beta repertoires from around 670 donors and added high-resolution HLA genotyping to investigate patterns of TCR occurrence. Rather than using new phenotypic data, the later analysis identified candidate immune exposures from TCR beta sequences and from how often those sequences occurred across donors. In an earlier analysis of a few hundred of the donors, high-throughput TCR beta sequencing was used to judge whether each TCR beta V gene segment behaved as functional or pseudogenic. Donor age, sex, ethnicity and CMV serostatus were compiled alongside the repertoire data. In a later genetic analysis, genome-wide SNP genotypes for about three fifths of the 666 donors were used, and that subset was treated as a discovery cohort. Every repertoire in the discovery cohort had been generated on one and the same sequencing platform. HLA typing included class I and class II loci at four-digit resolution. Typing coverage varied by locus: about 629-630 donors for A, B, C, DRB1 and DQB1; approximately 500 for DQA1; over 600 for DPA1; 450 to 480 for DPB1. Roughly 5 DR-DQ haplotypes were handled as single units for association and clustering, since linkage in the cohort was strong. Across 300 to 500 genotyped donors of the cohort, an average of about 240,000 unique TCR beta nucleotide sequences per donor were sequenced, and about a sixth of those sequences were non-productive.

In total, approximately 610 healthy bone marrow donors made up the cohort. At the time of sampling, every cohort member was nominally healthy, though immune exposures that went unrecorded were likely present. The donor tested CMV seronegative, placing the donor among the 350 or so seronegative members of the cohort. Every donor gave a peripheral blood sample, and the peripheral blood mononuclear cells from that sample were used for TCR beta sequencing. Genomic DNA was extracted from the blood cell samples with the Qiagen DNeasy Blood Extraction Kit. Findings and caveats that apply to the study as a whole: A further reported finding was that TCR beta sequences accurately predicted the HLA-A and HLA-B alleles for most subjects in the first cohort. Strong co-occurrence of HLA alleles, especially DR and DQ, made assigning TCR associations to individual alleles difficult. At a false discovery rate of 0.05, a later analysis linked some 18,000 TCR beta sequences to specific HLA alleles. Most TCR sequences were seen in very few donors, while some public TCRs were found in many individuals. The authors suggested that the approach could potentially be generalized to other disease states and immunological phenotypes. Compared with equally common non-associated chains, HLA-associated TCR beta chains in a later analysis were more clonally expanded and had lower generation probabilities. According to a later analysis, parvovirus B19, influenza, CMV and Epstein-Barr virus appeared linked to several top co-occurrence clusters. The presence/absence analyses assumed that sequencing depth was roughly uniform across donors, and that assumption may not be true. The sequencing pipeline was judged likely to have produced a cluster of highly shared sequence variants as a technical artifact. Only TCR beta chains were sequenced in this cohort, and the absence of alpha or paired-chain data limited detectable features. Because some donors lacked HLA typing at each locus, the association tests relied only on the typed subset. Because counts were too low, more than 15 rarely observed V segments, including chromosome 9 orphons, were excluded from the earlier analysis of 587 of the donors. A later genetic analysis reported fewer N-insertions in productive TCRs among donors in an Asian-associated ancestry cluster than the roughly 700-donor mean. The 87-base-pair reads could not distinguish some IMGT-functional V segments, including TRBV6-2 and TRBV6-3, so those segments were excluded. In a later genetic analysis, a missense DCLRE1C variant was associated with V-gene and J-gene trimming of TCR beta chains, and the association was replicated in an independent cohort. In a later analysis, the rate of TCR association differed among HLA loci, with DRB1 alleles having the most associated TCRs and HLA-C alleles having the fewest. The only immune exposure information available for the cohort was CMV serostatus. Most CMV-associated TCR beta chains appeared to be HLA-restricted in a later analysis, and the HLA associations seemed to be driven largely by CMV exposure. An earlier analysis of approximately 530 of the donors showed that most TCR beta V segments appeared in productive rearrangements either about 90% or about 30% of the time, which broadly matched IMGT annotations. Linkage disequilibrium might explain the correlated functional status among segregating V segments, but an unknown experimental factor could not be excluded. In vitro tests confirmed that a few of the cytomegalovirus-associated TCR beta chains recognize cytomegalovirus antigens. The study listed 150 to 200 TCR beta chains as associated with cytomegalovirus. The classifier was reported to diagnose cytomegalovirus status with high specificity and sensitivity in both the original cohort and the validation cohort.

To prepare the library, the immunoSEQ multiplex PCR assay was applied. For the multiplex PCR, a mixture combining 60 forward primers for TCR Vbeta segments and 13 reverse primers for TCR Jbeta segments was used. A multiplex PCR assay on genomic DNA amplified the CDR3 region of rearranged TCR beta genes. Amplified TCR beta libraries were sequenced as 87-base-pair reads on the Illumina HiSeq System. The paper's processing steps were these. Across the roughly 700 repertoires, a later analysis counted 75 million to 90 million unique TCR beta chains, 8.5 million to 12 million of which were shared by at least two donors. To remove PCR and sequencing errors, raw reads were error-corrected and collapsed into unique sequences using a nearest-neighbor algorithm that merged closely related sequences. V, D and J gene segments were assigned by aligning CDR3 sequences to IMGT reference sequences. For a sequence to be retained, a match of at least six nucleotides to both a V gene segment and a J gene segment was required. A rearrangement was called productive if the CDR3 had no stop codons and remained in frame with V and J, and every other rearrangement was called non-productive. CDR3 was defined according to IMGT convention as the region running from the second conserved V-encoded cysteine to the conserved J-encoded phenylalanine. Sequences without an unambiguous match to a single V gene segment were excluded from the earlier analysis of a few hundred of the donors. In an earlier analysis of approximately 590 of the donors, a V segment was called functional when productive rearrangements were above 56.7%, and segregating when the standard deviation between donors exceeded 5%. A statistical classification framework was built for diagnosing cytomegalovirus status from the catalog of TCR beta chain sequences. In a later analysis, TCR nucleotide sequences were compared against IMGT/GENE-DB human TR gene sequences so that V and J genes could be assigned. In a later analysis, CDR3 sequences and most-parsimonious VDJ recombination scenarios were assigned using the TCRdist pipeline. In a later analysis, every TCR beta chain was defined by the combination of its CDR3 amino acid sequence and its V-gene family, and reads without a unique V-gene family were dropped. As a way to deal with suspected cross-contamination and a sequencing artifact, a later analysis dropped 450 to 600 nucleotide sequences that were highly shared and had low generation probability. A later analysis calculated a clonal expansion index for each public chain from normalized within-repertoire ranks of inferred template counts. Generation probabilities in a later analysis came from a VDJ recombination model fitted to out-of-frame rearrangements, and those results were checked against IGoR. A later analysis scored TCR-TCR, TCR-HLA and TCR-CMV co-occurrence with hypergeometric tests, applying a repertoire-size bias correction to TCR pairs. A later analysis estimated false discovery rates by permuting HLA or CMV assignments 20 times. In a later analysis, co-occurring TCRs were grouped using DBSCAN, with TCRdist sequence similarity added in when clustering inside HLA-allele-positive subsets. For co-occurrence clustering, repertoires with fewer than 30,000 or more than 120,000 public chains were excluded, along with four to six repertoires with anomalous nucleotide sharing. Imported from immuneACCESS, the table was reduced by TCRdb to in-frame sequences with V and J called. These copies leave out some clones; in studies compared against another copy, an unresolved V gene accounts for under half, and the cause of the remainder is not known. V, J and clone size are those of that table, while D and trimming were read from the DNA. Within this sample are some 200,000 clones, with approximately 79% of them counted one time only. Of the sample, about 0.23% is held by the ten largest clones.

Sequencing was carried out using PBMCs. This clonotype originated in a girl aged 2-15 years in good health and CMV-seronegative. The sequence links TRBV12-2 to TRBJ1-1. TRBV12-2 is described as a pseudogene. CDR3 protein: CASRLVAGGTEAFF.